This entry is about one T cell receptor (beta chain). The data are from a study of blood T cell repertoires in COVID-19. Background on the study: Sites across the United States, Italy and Spain contributed samples from acute and convalescent COVID-19. Sources were T cells, B-cell-depleted T cells, or PBMCs; the material itself was cDNA or gDNA.

J lost 7 bases, V lost 5 bases, and 7 bases had no gene match. The CDR3 runs to 13 residues. Original data processing: Estimation of nucleated cell counts relied on the amplification of reference gene primers. TCRdb's copy holds only in-frame clones and misses some; the assay was immunoSEQ multiplex PCR. V and J calls and clone size are those listed in that table; D and trimming were worked out from the DNA. The sample lists approximately 70,000 clones, 80% to 85% occurring once. The rearrangement joins TRBV12-3 or TRBV12-4 to TRBJ2-7; TRBD1 aligns across 8 bases. This TCR was recovered from a woman aged 55-70 years with acute or convalescent COVID-19. Sequencing was done on a sample of peripheral blood. The CDR3 sequence: CASSHRQGREQYF. In nucleotides, the CDR3 is TGTGCCAGCAGTCACCGACAGGGGCGGGAGCAGTACTTC.